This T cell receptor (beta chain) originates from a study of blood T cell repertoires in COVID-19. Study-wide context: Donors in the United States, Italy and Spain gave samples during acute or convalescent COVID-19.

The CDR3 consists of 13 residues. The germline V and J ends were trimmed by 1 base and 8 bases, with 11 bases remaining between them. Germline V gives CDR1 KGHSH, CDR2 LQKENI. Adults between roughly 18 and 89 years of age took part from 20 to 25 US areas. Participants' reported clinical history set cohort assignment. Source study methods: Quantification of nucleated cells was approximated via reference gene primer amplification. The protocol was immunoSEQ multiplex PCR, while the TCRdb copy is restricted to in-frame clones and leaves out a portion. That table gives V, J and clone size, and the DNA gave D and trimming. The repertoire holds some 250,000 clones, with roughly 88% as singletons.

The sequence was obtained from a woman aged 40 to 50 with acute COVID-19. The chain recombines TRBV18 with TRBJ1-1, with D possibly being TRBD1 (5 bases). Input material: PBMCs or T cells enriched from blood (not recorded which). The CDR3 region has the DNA TGTGCCAGCTCACCACGAACCAGGGAAGAAGCTTTCTTT. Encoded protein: CASSPRTREEAFF.